These 24 T cell receptor beta chains share one sample of origin, sequenced in a study of T cell responses to AZD1222 COVID-19 vaccine. Sequencing used immunoSEQ multiplex PCR; TCRdb keeps in-frame clones, though not all of them. Among about 120,000 clones listed, over 75% were seen once. The source was peripheral blood, collected on day 0 of AZD1222 vaccination. The receptors here all came from an adult in good health.

This chain links TRBV4-3 with TRBJ2-3; 8 bases align to TRBD1. V gave up 4 bases and J gave up 2 bases; unmatched junction bases: 5. The germline V gene encodes CDR1 LGHNA and CDR2 YSLEER. This CDR3 comprises 15 residues. CDR3 loop: CASSLQGAPTDTQYF. The CDR3 nucleotides read TGCGCCAGCAGCCTGCAGGGGGCCCCCACAGATACGCAGTATTTT.

The chain recombines TRBV6-5 with TRBJ1-2; D possibly corresponds to TRBD1 (6 bases). V lost 4 bases, J lost 8 bases, and 14 bases lay in between. Germline V gene sequence: CDR1 MNHEY, CDR2 SVGAGI. CDR3 length equals 13 residues. In DNA, the CDR3 is TGTGCCAGCAGTTTCGGGGGGCGCGCGGGCTACACCTTC. This codes for CASSFGGRAGYTF.

The V and J genes are TRBV27 and TRBJ2-3; TRBD1 agrees at 8 bases. The CDR3 is 15 amino acids. Trimming removed 6 bases from V and 2 bases from J; junction bases left unmatched: 7. Germline CDR1 is MNHEY and CDR2 is SMNVEV (reference sequence). The CDR3 is CASRIRQGPTDTQYF. The CDR3 DNA sequence: TGTGCCAGCAGGATTAGACAGGGGCCCACAGATACGCAGTATTTT.

This rearrangement joins TRBV15 to TRBJ1-6; TRBD1 might be the D (6 bases). There are 16 residues in the CDR3. Trimming shortened V by 1 base and J by 10 bases, and 17 bases separated the two germline ends. Germline lookup yields CDR1 LNHNV and CDR2 YYDKDF (reference sequence). CDR3 residues: CATSRVVGRGGSPLHF. CDR3 DNA: TGTGCCACCAGCAGAGTGGTCGGCAGGGGAGGATCACCCCTCCACTTT.

The chain is built from TRBV6-2 or TRBV6-3 and TRBJ2-3; D remains unclear. CDR3 length: 12 amino acids. The ends were cut back, 0 bases at V and 7 bases at J, with 5 bases in the middle. Germline V CDR1 and CDR2: MNHEY, SVGEGT. The CDR3: CASSYSQNTQYF. CDR3 sequence (DNA): TGTGCCAGCAGTTACTCCCAGAATACGCAGTATTTT.

The CDR3 protein is CASSPKRGSTDTQYF. CDR3 sequence (DNA): TGCGCCAGCAGCCCAAAGCGGGGGAGCACAGATACGCAGTATTTT. This sequence joins TRBV5-1 and TRBJ2-3; 8 bases fit TRBD2. CDR1 SGHRS and CDR2 YFSETQ come from the germline V gene. This CDR3 is 15 amino acids long. Germline trimming cut 4 bases from V and 0 bases from J; bases unmatched to any gene: 4.

The rearrangement links TRBV4-2 to TRBJ1-5; 7 nucleotides align to TRBD1. In germline, CDR1 is LGHNA, CDR2 YNFKEQ. The CDR3 runs 16 residues. J gave up 3 bases and V 3 bases, and 8 bases lay outside the gene matches. The CDR3 DNA reads TGTGCCAGCAGCCAGGTCAGGGGGGCATACAATCAGCCCCAGCATTTT. It specifies CASSQVRGAYNQPQHF.

The chain has TRBV5-1 and TRBJ2-7, with D perhaps matching TRBD2 (5 bases). In germline, CDR1 is SGHRS, CDR2 YFSETQ. Trimming pared 2 bases from V and 5 bases from J, leaving 11 bases between. This CDR3 has 13 amino acids. CDR3 nucleotide sequence: TGCGCCAGCAGCTTAAACAGCGGTCACGAGCAGTACTTC. It yields the protein CASSLNSGHEQYF. The entire variable domain, with the rest obtained from reference TRBV5-1 and TRBJ2-7, is as follows: KAGVTQTPRYLIKTRGQQVTLSCSPISGHRSVSWYQQTPGQGLQFLFEYFSETQRNKGNFPGRFSGRQFSNSRSEMNVSTLELGDSALYLCASSLNSGHEQYFGPGTRLTVT.

This rearrangement joins TRBV7-2 to TRBJ1-5; D is perhaps TRBD1 (5 bases). This CDR3 spans 15 amino acids. The germline V gene has CDR1 SGHTA and CDR2 FQGNSA. V was pared by 5 bases and J by 0 bases, with 11 bases between. The CDR3 region has the DNA TGTGCCAGCAGCCCGGAGGGGTATAGCAATCAGCCCCAGCATTTT. Translation: CASSPEGYSNQPQHF.

The chain combines TRBV6-1 with TRBJ1-2; 9 bases align to TRBD1. V was pared by 0 bases and J by 5 bases, with 4 bases of the junction left unmatched. In germline, CDR1 is MNHNS, CDR2 SASEGT. This CDR3 region has 15 residues. As DNA, the CDR3 is TGTGCCAGCAGTGAAGCCCCGGGACAGGGTTATGGCTACACCTTC. Encoded protein: CASSEAPGQGYGYTF.

The V and J genes are TRBV3-1 (or the pseudogene TRBV3-2) and TRBJ2-5; D unclear. This CDR3 comprises 14 residues. The germline gives CDR1 LGHDT, CDR2 YNNKEL (reference sequence). Trimming took 1 base from V and 2 from J, leaving 8 bases between them. CDR3: CASSQALGQETQYF. CDR3 sequence (DNA): TGTGCCAGCAGCCAAGCCCTGGGGCAAGAGACCCAGTACTTC.

In its sample, this clone was seen a few times. The rearrangement joins TRBV29-1 to TRBJ1-2; D possibly corresponds to TRBD1 (5 bases). The V end was cut by 7 bases, the J end by 7 bases, with 13 bases between. Germline CDR1 is SQVTM and CDR2 is ANQGSEA. The CDR3 length is 11 residues. The CDR3 nucleotides read TGCAGCGGGGAGGACCAGGGTGGCTACACCTTC. This gives the protein CSGEDQGGYTF.

The chain joins TRBV28 to TRBJ2-7; D gene uncertain. From germline, CDR1 is MDHEN and CDR2 SYDVKM. The CDR3 spans 10 residues. Trimming removed 7 bases from V and 2 bases from J, with 3 bases in between. The CDR3 here is CASIPYEQYF. DNA for the CDR3: TGTGCCAGCATCCCCTACGAGCAGTACTTC.

The V and J genes are TRBV19 and TRBJ2-1; the D gene is possibly TRBD2 (5 bases). This CDR3 contains 16 residues. CDR1 and CDR2 (germline): LNHDA, SQIVND (reference sequence). The V end lost 5 bases, the J end lost 0 bases, and 14 bases lay between the germline ends. The DNA of the CDR3 is TGTGCCAGTAGTTCATGGACTGAAAGCTCCTACAATGAGCAGTTCTTC. It translates to CASSSWTESSYNEQFF.

The rearrangement uses TRBV5-4 and TRBJ2-5; D call uncertain. Germline loops: CDR1 SGHNT, CDR2 YYREEE (reference sequence). V lost 2 bases and J 0 bases, leaving 8 bases between the germline ends. The CDR3 runs to 14 residues. CDR3: CASSFRQDQETQYF. The CDR3 DNA reads TGTGCCAGCAGCTTCCGTCAAGACCAAGAGACCCAGTACTTC.

The CDR3 region is CSASRAGPSGGPYYEQYF. The CDR3 DNA follows: TGCAGTGCTAGTAGGGCTGGGCCTAGCGGGGGGCCTTACTACGAGCAGTACTTC. The gene calls are TRBV20-1 and TRBJ2-7; 11 nucleotides align to TRBD2. Germline CDR1 and CDR2: DFQATT and SNEGSKA (reference sequence). The trim removed 3 bases at V and 3 bases at J, leaving 16 bases unmatched. This CDR3 is 18 amino acids long.

This clone was observed a single time. Other DNA sequences in the sample encode the same CDR3. V usage is TRBV19 and J usage is TRBJ2-5, with 10 bases matching TRBD1. CDR1 is LNHDA and CDR2 is SQIVND in the germline V gene (reference sequence). The J segment lost 3 bases and the V segment lost 4 bases, leaving 5 bases of the junction unmatched. The CDR3 is 15 residues long. Written as DNA, the CDR3 is TGTGCCAGTAGTACCCGGGACAGGGGTAAAGAGACCCAGTACTTC. Translation gives CASSTRDRGKETQYF.

This chain uses TRBV12-3 or TRBV12-4 with TRBJ1-1; no clear D gene. The CDR3 runs 11 residues. V was pared by 5 bases and J by 5 bases, with 6 bases between. The CDR3 here is CASSPLTEAFF. For the CDR3, the DNA is TGTGCCAGCAGTCCTCTGACTGAAGCTTTCTTT.

The genes are TRBV27 and TRBJ2-3; 7 bases line up with TRBD2. Trimming cost V 6 bases and J 0 bases; bases outside gene matches: 6. Germline V gene sequence: CDR1 MNHEY, CDR2 SMNVEV (reference sequence). This CDR3 has 15 residues. In DNA form, the CDR3 reads TGTGCCAGCAGGGATTCGACTAGCAGCACAGATACGCAGTATTTT. Its protein is CASRDSTSSTDTQYF.

This clone was seen once. The rearrangement uses TRBV24-1 and TRBJ1-5, with 7 positions matching TRBD1. This CDR3 comprises 17 residues. From germline, CDR1 is KGHDR and CDR2 SFDVKD. Losses at the gene ends were 7 bases for V and 5 bases for J; bases not matched to a gene: 16. CDR3 nucleotides: TGTGCCACCAGCGTTCGGATCCCAGGACAGGTTGATCAGCCCCAGCATTTT. This sequence encodes CATSVRIPGQVDQPQHF.

This clone has only a few counts. This chain connects TRBV28 to TRBJ1-1, with D possibly being TRBD1 (5 bases). Germline lookup yields CDR1 MDHEN and CDR2 SYDVKM. CDR3 length equals 18 residues. V lost 6 bases to trimming and J lost 3 bases, with 26 bases between them. The CDR3 sequence: CASSTKFGAWVPDTEAFF. The CDR3 region has the DNA TGTGCCAGCAGCACCAAGTTTGGGGCTTGGGTCCCGGACACTGAAGCTTTCTTT.

V is TRBV30 and J is TRBJ2-7, with TRBD1 matching 7 bases. Germline assignment: CDR1 GTSNPN and CDR2 SVGIG (reference sequence). Trimming took 0 bases from V and 6 from J; bases not matched to a gene: 11. The CDR3 is 15 residues long. The CDR3, as DNA: TGTGCCTGGAGTGTTAAACCCCCCCGACAGGGCGAGCAGTACTTC. Protein: CAWSVKPPRQGEQYF.

CDR3 amino acids: CATSESGTAYGYTF. CDR3 nucleotides: TGTGCCACCAGTGAATCCGGGACAGCTTATGGCTACACCTTC. This chain joins TRBV24-1 and TRBJ1-2; TRBD1 matches 7 bases. The CDR3 has 14 amino acids. With V trimmed by 4 bases and J by 5 bases, 6 bases remained unmatched. CDR1 is KGHDR, CDR2 SFDVKD, per germline.

The rearrangement uses TRBV14 and TRBJ2-7; D may correspond to TRBD1 or TRBD2 (5 bases each). The CDR3 has 16 amino acids. V lost 3 bases, J lost 3 bases, and 18 bases lay in between. The germline gives CDR1 SGHDN, CDR2 FVKESK. This chain's CDR3 is CASSQDRDLRRYEQYF. CDR3 nucleotide sequence: TGTGCCAGCAGCCAGGACCGGGACCTAAGGCGCTACGAGCAGTACTTC.